The 3 T cell receptor beta chains in this list originate from one sample, sequenced in a study of blood T cell repertoires in COVID-19. Data came from immunoSEQ multiplex PCR; TCRdb stores just in-frame clones and leaves some out. Of about 140,000 clones listed, approximately 85% are singletons. The source material was peripheral blood. The receptors shown here come from a man over 45 with acute or convalescent COVID-19.

The chain links TRBV30 to TRBJ2-3; D might be TRBD2 (7 bases). Trimming left V 3 bases short and J 2 bases short, with 12 bases between. The CDR3 runs to 14 residues. The germline gives CDR1 GTSNPN, CDR2 SVGIG (reference sequence). CDR3 bases: TGTGCCTGGAGCAGGCGGGGGCCCACAGATACGCAGTATTTT. This sequence encodes CAWSRRGPTDTQYF.

The rearrangement links TRBV28 to TRBJ1-5, with D unclear. Germline CDR1 MDHEN, CDR2 SYDVKM. Between the trimmed V and J ends, which lost 8 bases and 6 bases, there was a span of 14 bases. The CDR3 is 13 residues long. As DNA, the CDR3 is TGTGCCAGCGGAGGGTTTGGGAGTCAGCCCCAGCATTTT. Amino acid sequence: CASGGFGSQPQHF.

The V call is TRBV6-4, the J call TRBJ2-3, with 8 bases that match TRBD2. The V gene end was trimmed by 3 bases and the J gene end by 11 bases; junction bases not matched to a gene: 10. Germline V CDR1 and CDR2: MRHNA, SNTAGT. CDR3 length: 14 residues. This CDR3 is CASSERGGSEKQYF. The CDR3 bases are TGTGCCAGCAGTGAACGGGGGGGTAGCGAGAAGCAGTATTTT.